The 22 T cell receptor beta chains listed next were all sequenced from one sample in a study of chemoradiotherapy in HPV16-positive cancers. Sequenced by immunoSEQ multiplex PCR; TCRdb stores in-frame clones only, minus some. The table has about 20,000 clones, roughly 91% seen once. The sample in question was blood, obtained from a patient who underwent chemoradiotherapy. The receptors derive from a human donor with HPV-associated anogenital cancer.

The V call is TRBV15, the J call TRBJ2-7; D could derive from TRBD1 or TRBD2 (5 bases each). The germline gives CDR1 LNHNV, CDR2 YYDKDF (reference sequence). The CDR3 is 15 residues long. Trimming pared 0 bases from V and 0 bases from J, leaving 9 bases between. CDR3 sequence reads: CATSRDVGDSYEQYF. DNA for the CDR3: TGTGCCACCAGCAGAGATGTGGGGGACTCCTACGAGCAGTACTTC.

V gene TRBV28 combines with J gene TRBJ2-1, with TRBD2 identical over 14 bases. After removal of 7 bases from V and 0 bases from J, the junction contained 8 bases not matched to a gene. Germline CDR1 is MDHEN and CDR2 is SYDVKM. The CDR3 is made up of 18 amino acids. The DNA for the CDR3 is TGTGCCAGCACCATTAAAGGACTAGCGGGGGGCTCCTACAATGAGCAGTTCTTC. Translating it yields CASTIKGLAGGSYNEQFF.

The V gene is TRBV5-1, the J gene TRBJ2-5; no clear D. The V gene's germline CDR1 is SGHRS and CDR2 YFSETQ. The CDR3 extends over 14 amino acids. The V end was cut by 4 bases, the J end by 4 bases, with 14 bases between. In nucleotides, the CDR3 is TGCGCCAGCAGCCTCGTCTCAGCCGGAGAGACCCAGTACTTC. Translating it yields CASSLVSAGETQYF.

This clone was found once. V usage is TRBV14 and J usage is TRBJ2-3, with D maybe TRBD1 (5 bases). Trimming left V 4 bases short and J 3 bases short, with 23 bases between. This CDR3 comprises 18 residues. Germline V gene sequence: CDR1 SGHDN, CDR2 FVKESK. DNA of the CDR3: TGTGCCAGCAGCCTTAAACCGGTTTGGGGAAGGGGTACAGATACGCAGTATTTT. This gives the protein CASSLKPVWGRGTDTQYF.

This clone was counted once. The chain joins TRBV7-2 to TRBJ2-1; TRBD2 matches at 8 bases. The junction had 12 bases not matched to a gene; V was cut back by 5 bases and J by 6 bases. This CDR3 spans 16 amino acids. Per the germline V gene, CDR1 is SGHTA and CDR2 is FQGNSA. DNA of the CDR3: TGTGCCAGCAGCCGGGTCGCGGGACTAGGCGCCAATGAGCAGTTCTTC. As protein: CASSRVAGLGANEQFF.

The rearrangement links TRBV5-1 to TRBJ2-1; TRBD2 aligns across 7 bases. Germline V CDR1 and CDR2: SGHRS, YFSETQ. V shed 3 bases and J 4 bases; nucleotides not matched to a gene: 7. The CDR3 covers 15 residues. The CDR3: CASSSRDYPYNEQFF. The CDR3 bases are TGCGCCAGCAGCTCCCGGGACTACCCATACAATGAGCAGTTCTTC.

This chain uses TRBV10-1 with TRBJ1-2, with TRBD1 as a possible D gene (6 bases). In germline, CDR1 is WNHNN, CDR2 SYGVQD (reference sequence). With 0 bases removed from V and 7 bases from J, the gap between germline ends came to 12 bases. There are 14 residues in the CDR3. This CDR3 is CASSESRGTGGYTF. The CDR3 coding sequence is TGCGCCAGCAGTGAGTCGAGGGGGACCGGTGGCTACACCTTC.

This clone was observed a few times. At one end the junction does not follow the germline gene, possibly because of a read error. This chain links TRBV6-1 with TRBJ1-5; D ambiguous. Germline V CDR1 and CDR2: MNHNS, SASEGT. CDR3 length: 12 amino acids. The CDR3 loop is CASREGNQPQHF. The CDR3 DNA sequence: TGTGCCAGCAGAGAAGGGAATCAGCCCCAGCATTTT.

Here the CDR3 DNA reads TGTGCCAGCAGCTTAACAGGGGTTCCTGGCTACACCTTC. It yields the protein CASSLTGVPGYTF. V and J are TRBV5-6 and TRBJ1-2; 7 bases map to TRBD1. Germline V gene lookup returns CDR1 SGHDT and CDR2 YYEEEE. The V segment lost 2 bases and the J segment 7 bases; nucleotides outside the gene matches: 5. The CDR3 runs 13 residues. The full variable domain, in which reference TRBV5-6 and TRBJ1-2 provide the parts outside the CDR3, is DAGVTQSPTHLIKTRGQQVTLRCSPKSGHDTVSWYQQALGQGPQFIFQYYEEEERQRGNFPDRFSGHQFPNYSSELNVNALLLGDSALYLCASSLTGVPGYTFGSGTRLTVV.

CDR3 in DNA: TGCGCCAGCAGTGAGCGCTGGGACCTATCCTACGAGCAGTACTTC. Translating it yields CASSERWDLSYEQYF. The chain links TRBV10-2 to TRBJ2-7, with D perhaps TRBD1 or TRBD2 (5 bases each). The CDR3 is 15 residues long. The germline CDR1 and CDR2 sequences are WSHSY and SAAADI. Trimming left V 2 bases short and J 1 base short, with 12 bases between.

This chain joins TRBV19 and TRBJ1-2; D gene unclear. Germline V gene data show CDR1 as LNHDA and CDR2 as SQIVND (reference sequence). The CDR3 runs 12 residues. Trimming left V 3 bases short and J 8 bases short, with 10 bases between. The CDR3 region is CASSIEAVGYTF. In DNA, the CDR3 is TGTGCCAGTAGTATTGAGGCGGTCGGCTACACCTTC.

This clone was seen only a few times. The chain couples TRBV15 to TRBJ1-1; TRBD1 is a possible D gene (5 bases). V lost 9 bases and J 0 bases, leaving 11 bases between the germline ends. Per the germline V gene, CDR1 is LNHNV and CDR2 is YYDKDF (reference sequence). This CDR3 comprises 13 residues. CDR3 protein: CATRQPMNTEAFF. The DNA for the CDR3 is TGTGCCACAAGACAGCCTATGAACACTGAAGCTTTCTTT.

The sample holds a few counts of this clone. V is TRBV28 and J is TRBJ1-3, with 9 bases fitting TRBD1. Trimming cost V 4 bases and J 2 bases; bases outside gene matches: 6. The V gene's germline CDR1 is MDHEN and CDR2 SYDVKM. CDR3 length equals 16 residues. DNA for the CDR3: TGTGCCAGCAGTTCTCCCCGGGACAGGGCTGGAAACACCATATATTTT. Protein product: CASSSPRDRAGNTIYF.

The gene calls are TRBV2 and TRBJ2-7, with 9 nucleotides matching TRBD2. The CDR3 runs 14 residues. The ends lost 6 bases at V and 6 bases at J; junction bases unmatched: 9. Germline V gives CDR1 SNHLY, CDR2 FYNNEI. The DNA for the CDR3 is TGTGCCAGCAGCTCCATTAGCGGGAGAGGCGAGCAGTACTTC. Protein product: CASSSISGRGEQYF.

The table lists this clone with a count of one. The V gene is TRBV10-3, the J gene TRBJ1-1; tentative D call: TRBD1 (5 bases). The CDR3 runs 13 residues. Germline V gene sequence: CDR1 ENHRY, CDR2 SYGVKD. With 3 bases removed from V and 5 bases from J, the gap between germline ends came to 10 bases. The CDR3 reads CAISDGTGTEAFF. The CDR3 bases are TGTGCCATCAGTGATGGGACGGGGACTGAAGCTTTCTTT.

The gene calls are TRBV11-2 and TRBJ2-7; D is ambiguous. The CDR3 covers 12 residues. V lost 3 bases to trimming and J lost 1 base, with 4 bases between them. Germline V gene lookup returns CDR1 SGHAT and CDR2 FQNNGV. CDR3 nucleotide sequence: TGTGCCAGCAGCTTGTCATCCTACGAGCAGTACTTC. The encoded protein is CASSLSSYEQYF.

This sequence joins TRBV2 and TRBJ2-5, with no clear D. This CDR3 is 13 amino acids long. Trimming left V 7 bases short and J 7 bases short, with 16 bases between. CDR1 is SNHLY, CDR2 FYNNEI, per germline. CDR3 loop: CASIEGYSGTQYF. In DNA, the CDR3 is TGTGCCAGCATCGAAGGTTACTCCGGGACCCAGTACTTC.

The V call is TRBV5-5, the J call TRBJ1-1; possibly TRBD1 for D (6 bases). The CDR3 sequence is 14 residues long. V lost 4 bases and J lost 4, with 14 bases in between. Per germline, CDR1 SGHKS and CDR2 YYEKEE (reference sequence). CDR3: CASSPWGLITEAFF. CDR3 bases: TGTGCCAGCAGCCCGTGGGGGCTGATCACTGAAGCTTTCTTT. Supplemented by reference TRBV5-5 and TRBJ1-1, the full variable domain reads DAGVTQSPTHLIKTRGQQVTLRCSPISGHKSVSWYQQVLGQGPQFIFQYYEKEERGRGNFPDRFSARQFPNYSSELNVNALLLGDSALYLCASSPWGLITEAFFGQGTRLTVV.

The V and J genes are TRBV30 and TRBJ2-7; 8 positions match TRBD1. CDR3 length: 18 residues. Germline CDR1 reads GTSNPN; CDR2 reads SVGIG (reference sequence). J gave up 0 bases and V 0 bases, and 13 bases lay outside the gene matches. CDR3 sequence (DNA): TGTGCCTGGAGTGTACGGACAGGGAGCCCCTCCACCTCCTACGAGCAGTACTTC. Protein: CAWSVRTGSPSTSYEQYF.

The rearrangement uses TRBV5-8 and TRBJ1-5; no reliable D call. Deletions cut 0 bases from V and 5 bases from J, with 9 bases between. From germline, CDR1 is SGHTS and CDR2 YDEGEE. CDR3 length: 14 amino acids. The CDR3 here is CASSLEKGYQPQHF. In DNA form, the CDR3 reads TGTGCCAGCAGCTTGGAGAAGGGTTATCAGCCCCAGCATTTT.

This rearrangement joins TRBV19 to TRBJ2-1; possible D gene TRBD1, 6 bases. Trimming took 5 bases from V and 5 from J, leaving 10 bases between them. Germline values: CDR1 LNHDA, CDR2 SQIVND (reference sequence). This CDR3 spans 13 amino acids. The CDR3 here is CASSSTGNNEQFF. As DNA, the CDR3 is TGTGCCAGTAGTTCCACAGGGAACAATGAGCAGTTCTTC.

The genes are TRBV9 and TRBJ2-1; D unclear. Germline V gives CDR1 SGDLS, CDR2 YYNGEE. V shed 6 bases and J shed 0 bases, with 10 bases lying between them. The CDR3 runs 14 residues. The CDR3 here is CASNSDSSYNEQFF. CDR3 DNA: TGTGCCAGCAACTCGGATAGCTCCTACAATGAGCAGTTCTTC.